One sample yielded the 20 T cell receptor beta chains listed below, sequenced in a study of early stage breast cancer tumors. Assay used: immunoSEQ multiplex PCR; TCRdb lists only in-frame clones, some missing. The sample includes about 50,000 clones, roughly 83% seen only once; the top ten take approximately 1.5%. The material sequenced was blood. The receptor source for this set is a person between 45 and 65 years old with breast cancer.

The gene calls are TRBV30 and TRBJ1-1, with 7 bases that match TRBD1. V lost 3 bases to trimming and J lost 4 bases; unmatched junction nucleotides: 5. This CDR3 has 13 residues. Germline CDR1 reads GTSNPN; CDR2 reads SVGIG (reference sequence). The CDR3 spells CAWRRQGGTEAFF. The DNA for the CDR3 is TGTGCCTGGAGACGACAGGGTGGCACTGAAGCTTTCTTT.

The rearrangement uses TRBV7-2 and TRBJ2-7; 10 nucleotides line up with TRBD1. Germline CDR1 reads SGHTA; CDR2 reads FQGNSA. V lost 0 bases and J lost 4; bases outside the gene matches: 3. The CDR3 has 15 residues. CDR3 DNA: TGTGCCAGCAGCTTAGCGGGGGGACAGGGGTACGAGCAGTACTTC. Residues: CASSLAGGQGYEQYF. Looking up the rest from reference TRBV7-2 and TRBJ2-7 gives the full variable domain: GAGVSQSPSNKVTEKGKDVELRCDPISGHTALYWYRQSLGQGLEFLIYFQGNSAPDKSGLPSDRFSAERTGGSVSTLTIQRTQQEDSAVYLCASSLAGGQGYEQYFGPGTRLTVT.

This chain joins TRBV11-2 and TRBJ2-5; 8 bases fit TRBD1. J was trimmed by 5 bases and V by 5 bases; bases with no gene match: 4. Germline CDR1 is SGHAT and CDR2 is FQNNGV. CDR3 length: 13 residues. For the CDR3, the DNA is TGTGCCAGCAGCATCGACAGGGGCGAGACCCAGTACTTC. Residues: CASSIDRGETQYF.

The rearrangement links TRBV7-6 to TRBJ1-6, with no clear D. CDR3 length equals 12 residues. V was trimmed by 4 bases and J by 8 bases, leaving 6 bases between them. CDR1 and CDR2 from the germline V gene are SGHVS and FNYEAQ. The CDR3 region is CASSSQDSPLHF. The DNA of the CDR3 is TGTGCCAGCAGCTCCCAAGATTCACCCCTCCACTTT.

This clone was seen only once. The genes are TRBV7-2 and TRBJ2-3; D remains unclear. CDR3 length: 14 amino acids. V was shortened by 4 bases and J by 1 base, with 9 bases between the two germline ends. Germline-derived CDR1 and CDR2 are SGHTA and FQGNSA. The CDR3 spells CASSSLIRTDTQYF. Here the CDR3 DNA reads TGTGCCAGCAGCTCCCTTATACGCACAGATACGCAGTATTTT.

This chain connects TRBV5-1 to TRBJ1-2; 8 bases line up with TRBD1. The CDR3 is 13 residues long. Trimming cost V 3 bases and J 14 bases; bases outside gene matches: 12. From germline, CDR1 is SGHRS and CDR2 YFSETQ. DNA of the CDR3: TGCGCCAGCAGCTCCGGACAGGGCACTAACGGGACCTTC. It encodes CASSSGQGTNGTF.

This sequence joins TRBV5-4 and TRBJ2-1, with D tentatively TRBD2 (5 bases). The CDR3 loop spans 17 amino acids. V lost 0 bases and J lost 3, with 16 bases in between. Per germline, CDR1 SGHNT and CDR2 YYREEE (reference sequence). The CDR3 DNA follows: TGTGCCAGCAGCTTGGCCTTTAGCGTCGAAAACTACAATGAGCAGTTCTTC. Amino acid sequence: CASSLAFSVENYNEQFF. The full variable domain, rest sourced from reference TRBV5-4 and TRBJ2-1, is ETGVTQSPTHLIKTRGQQVTLRCSSQSGHNTVSWYQQALGQGPQFIFQYYREEENGRGNFPPRFSGLQFPNYSSELNVNALELDDSALYLCASSLAFSVENYNEQFFGPGTRLTVL.

This clone was seen a few times. The J gene is TRBJ2-7, the V gene TRBV7-8; D might be TRBD1 or TRBD2, each matching 5 bases. Germline V gene lookup returns CDR1 SGHVS and CDR2 FQNEAQ. V lost 5 bases and J lost 0, with 14 bases in between. This CDR3 has 15 residues. The CDR3 region is CASSLFGTDSYEQYF. The CDR3 coding sequence is TGTGCCAGCAGCCTCTTCGGGACCGACTCCTACGAGCAGTACTTC.

CDR3 in DNA: TGTGCCAGTAGTACCGGGACAGTTCGGGAAAAACTGTTTTTT. Residues: CASSTGTVREKLFF. The chain recombines TRBV19 with TRBJ1-4; TRBD1 matches 7 bases. J gave up 8 bases and V 4 bases, and 7 bases lay outside the gene matches. The germline V gene has CDR1 LNHDA and CDR2 SQIVND (reference sequence). This CDR3 region has 14 residues. Together with reference TRBV19 and TRBJ1-4, the CDR3 gives the full variable domain: DGGITQSPKYLFRKEGQNVTLSCEQNLNHDAMYWYRQDPGQGLRLIYYSQIVNDFQKGDIAEGYSVSREKKESFPLTVTSAQKNPTAFYLCASSTGTVREKLFFGSGTQLSVL.

The chain couples TRBV7-9 to TRBJ1-1, with unresolved D. The CDR3 is made up of 14 amino acids. The germline V gene encodes CDR1 SEHNR and CDR2 FQNEAQ (reference sequence). Trimming took off 5 bases at V and 1 base at J, with 11 bases between the two ends. The CDR3 DNA follows: TGTGCCAGCAGCAAGTGGAGTCCGAACACTGAAGCTTTCTTT. Its protein product is CASSKWSPNTEAFF.

V is TRBV2 and J is TRBJ2-3; possibly TRBD2 for D (5 bases). Germline-derived CDR1 and CDR2 are SNHLY and FYNNEI. The length of the CDR3 is 17 residues. V shed 4 bases and J shed 5 bases, with 22 bases lying between them. The CDR3 loop reads CASSARAAINVGDTQYF. CDR3 bases: TGTGCCAGCAGTGCGCGGGCGGCTATTAATGTGGGAGATACGCAGTATTTT. Full variable domain (missing parts from reference TRBV2 and TRBJ2-3): EPEVTQTPSHQVTQMGQEVILRCVPISNHLYFYWYRQILGQKVEFLVSFYNNEISEKSEIFDDQFSVERPDGSNFTLKIRSTKLEDSAMYFCASSARAAINVGDTQYFGPGTRLTVL.

The table lists this clone with a count of one. This chain connects TRBV4-3 to TRBJ2-7; D may be TRBD1 (5 bases). Trimming removed 1 base from V and 2 bases from J, with 12 bases in between. This CDR3 has 15 residues. The germline V gene has CDR1 LGHNA and CDR2 YSLEER. CDR3 nucleotides: TGCGCCAGCAGCCAAGGAACAGGTCCAACCTACGAGCAGTACTTC. Protein sequence: CASSQGTGPTYEQYF.

The chain has TRBV5-1 and TRBJ2-6; D ambiguous. The CDR3 has 15 residues. In germline, CDR1 is SGHRS, CDR2 YFSETQ. With 2 bases removed from V and 2 bases from J, the gap between germline ends came to 8 bases. The CDR3 reads CASSLHGAGANVLTF. As DNA, the CDR3 is TGCGCCAGCAGCTTACATGGGGCTGGGGCCAACGTCCTGACTTTC.

This clone appeared a single time. This chain joins TRBV19 and TRBJ2-7; no definite D call. CDR3 size: 13 residues. V lost 4 bases to trimming and J lost 3 bases, with 10 bases between them. Germline CDR1 is LNHDA and CDR2 is SQIVND (reference sequence). CDR3 DNA: TGTGCCAGTAGTAAAGGTGGTGGCTACGAGCAGTACTTC. Protein sequence: CASSKGGGYEQYF.

J is TRBJ1-3 and V is TRBV10-3; the D gene is possibly TRBD1 (5 bases). Deletions cut 6 bases from V and 2 bases from J, with 17 bases between. This CDR3 spans 16 amino acids. CDR1 is ENHRY and CDR2 is SYGVKD in the germline V gene. The CDR3 loop reads CAISRDPGVTGNTIYF. The CDR3 DNA reads as TGTGCCATCAGCCGGGACCCCGGGGTCACTGGAAACACCATATATTTT.

The chain combines TRBV19 with TRBJ1-5; D uncertain. Germline CDR1 and CDR2: LNHDA and SQIVND (reference sequence). Trimming stripped 3 bases from V and 0 bases from J, with 6 bases between. The CDR3 has 14 amino acids. CDR3: CASSMSGSNQPQHF. The CDR3 bases are TGTGCCAGTAGTATGTCTGGTAGCAATCAGCCCCAGCATTTT.

The V gene is TRBV10-3, the J gene TRBJ2-3; D remains unclear. Between the trimmed V and J ends, which lost 2 bases and 6 bases, there was a span of 12 bases. The length of the CDR3 is 14 residues. Looked up from germline, CDR1 is ENHRY and CDR2 is SYGVKD. The CDR3 loop reads CAISELLGSDTQYF. CDR3 sequence (DNA): TGTGCCATCAGTGAGCTTTTAGGGTCTGATACGCAGTATTTT.

The gene calls are TRBV2 and TRBJ2-5, with D maybe TRBD1 (6 bases). V dropped 2 bases and J dropped 0 bases, with 10 bases sitting between them. Per the germline V gene, CDR1 is SNHLY and CDR2 is FYNNEI. The CDR3 consists of 15 residues. CDR3: CASSEWQGYQETQYF. The CDR3 region has the DNA TGTGCCAGCAGTGAATGGCAGGGGTACCAAGAGACCCAGTACTTC.

V and J are TRBV7-2 and TRBJ1-5; no firm D call. The CDR3 loop spans 13 amino acids. Looked up from germline, CDR1 is SGHTA and CDR2 is FQGNSA. The V end lost 5 bases, the J end lost 6 bases, and 11 bases lay between the germline ends. The CDR3 DNA is TGTGCCAGCAGCCTCACCCCAGGTCAGCCCCAGCATTTT. Its translation is CASSLTPGQPQHF.

The chain links TRBV7-6 to TRBJ2-1, with 11 bases matching TRBD2. The germline V gene encodes CDR1 SGHVS and CDR2 FNYEAQ. V trimming: 1 base; J trimming: 13 bases; junction bases outside the gene matches: 9. CDR3 size: 15 residues. DNA for the CDR3: TGTGCCAGCAGCTTAGGAGTAGCGGGGGGGCCTAGACAGTTCTTC. It yields the protein CASSLGVAGGPRQFF. Full variable domain (outside the CDR3, taken from reference TRBV7-6 and TRBJ2-1): GAGVSQSPRYKVTKRGQDVALRCDPISGHVSLYWYRQALGQGPEFLTYFNYEAQQDKSGLPNDRFSAERPEGSISTLTIQRTEQRDSAMYRCASSLGVAGGPRQFFGPGTRLTVL.